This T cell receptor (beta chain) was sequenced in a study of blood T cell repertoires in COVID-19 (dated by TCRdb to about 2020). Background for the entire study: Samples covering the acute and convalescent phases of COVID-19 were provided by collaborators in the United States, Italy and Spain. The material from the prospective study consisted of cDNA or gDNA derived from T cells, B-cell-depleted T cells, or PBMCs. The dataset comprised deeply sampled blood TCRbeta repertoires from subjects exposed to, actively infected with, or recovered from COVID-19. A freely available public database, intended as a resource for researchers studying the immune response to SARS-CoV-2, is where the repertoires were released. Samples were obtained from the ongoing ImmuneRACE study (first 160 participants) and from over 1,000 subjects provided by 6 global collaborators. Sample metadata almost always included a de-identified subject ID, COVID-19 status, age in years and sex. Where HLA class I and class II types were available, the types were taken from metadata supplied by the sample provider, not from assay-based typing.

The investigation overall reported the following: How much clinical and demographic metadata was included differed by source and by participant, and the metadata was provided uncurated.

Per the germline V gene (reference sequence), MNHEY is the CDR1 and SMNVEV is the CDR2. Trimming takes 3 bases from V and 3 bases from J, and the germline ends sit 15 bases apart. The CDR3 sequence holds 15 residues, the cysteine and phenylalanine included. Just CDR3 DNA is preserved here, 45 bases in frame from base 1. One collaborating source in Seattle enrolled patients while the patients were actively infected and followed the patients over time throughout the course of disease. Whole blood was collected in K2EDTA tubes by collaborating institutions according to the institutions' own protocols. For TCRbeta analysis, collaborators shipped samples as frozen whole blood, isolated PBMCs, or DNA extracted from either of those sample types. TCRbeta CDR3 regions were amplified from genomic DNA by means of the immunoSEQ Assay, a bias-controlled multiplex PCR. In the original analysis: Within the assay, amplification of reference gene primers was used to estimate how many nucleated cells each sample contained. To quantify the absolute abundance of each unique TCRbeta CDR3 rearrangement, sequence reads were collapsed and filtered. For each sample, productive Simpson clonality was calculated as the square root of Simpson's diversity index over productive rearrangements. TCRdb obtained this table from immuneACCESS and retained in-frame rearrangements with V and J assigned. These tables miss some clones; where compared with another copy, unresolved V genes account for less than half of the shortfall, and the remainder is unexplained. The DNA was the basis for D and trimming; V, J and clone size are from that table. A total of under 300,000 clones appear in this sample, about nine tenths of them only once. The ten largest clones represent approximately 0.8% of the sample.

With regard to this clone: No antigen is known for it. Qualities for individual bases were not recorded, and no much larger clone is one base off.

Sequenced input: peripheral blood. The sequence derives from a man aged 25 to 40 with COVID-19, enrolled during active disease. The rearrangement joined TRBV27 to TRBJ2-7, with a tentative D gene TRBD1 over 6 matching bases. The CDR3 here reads CASSFAILQGYEQYF. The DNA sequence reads TGTGCCAGCAGTTTTGCTATCTTACAGGGCTACGAGCAGTACTTC.